The 15 T cell receptor beta chains reported below all come from one sample, sequenced in a study of T cells in tuberculosis. Some clones are missing from TCRdb's copy, which holds only in-frame ones; the method was immunoSEQ multiplex PCR. This sample has roughly 32,000 clones, with roughly 95% found just once. The sample comprised PBMCs. These receptor sequences come from a donor between 10 and 35 years old with latent tuberculosis or without tuberculosis infection.

This chain uses TRBV19 with TRBJ2-1, with D possibly TRBD2 on 7 matching bases. Germline values: CDR1 LNHDA, CDR2 SQIVND (reference sequence). The CDR3 contains 16 residues. V shed 5 bases and J shed 2 bases, with 16 bases lying between them. The CDR3: CASSPEGGGAYNEQFF. The CDR3 coding sequence is TGTGCCAGTAGTCCCGAGGGAGGGGGGGCCTACAATGAGCAGTTCTTC.

The J gene is TRBJ1-5, the V gene TRBV28, with 8 bases identical to TRBD1. V trimming: 6 bases; J trimming: 3 bases; junction bases outside the gene matches: 7. The CDR3 consists of 15 residues. CDR1 and CDR2 (germline): MDHEN, SYDVKM. The CDR3: CASSKDRVNNQPQHF. The CDR3, as DNA: TGTGCCAGCAGCAAGGACAGGGTGAACAATCAGCCCCAGCATTTT.

The CDR3 DNA follows: TGTGCCAGCAGCGCTGGGACTAGCGGGGTTAGCATTCAGTACTTC. Protein sequence: CASSAGTSGVSIQYF. This rearrangement joins TRBV9 to TRBJ2-4; 13 nucleotides line up with TRBD2. V was pared by 3 bases and J by 9 bases, with 6 bases of the junction left unmatched. This CDR3 has 15 amino acids. Germline CDR1 reads SGDLS; CDR2 reads YYNGEE.

CDR3 in DNA: TGTGCCAGCGTACAGGGGCCCACAGATACGCAGTATTTT. Its protein product is CASVQGPTDTQYF. V usage is TRBV2 and J usage is TRBJ2-3; TRBD1 matches 7 bases. This CDR3 spans 13 amino acids. Germline CDR1 is SNHLY and CDR2 is FYNNEI. The ends lost 8 bases at V and 2 bases at J; junction bases unmatched: 4.

V gene TRBV7-2 combines with J gene TRBJ2-5, with D perhaps matching TRBD2 (5 bases). Trimming stripped 5 bases from V and 0 bases from J, with 13 bases between. Germline values: CDR1 SGHTA, CDR2 FQGNSA. This CDR3 spans 15 amino acids. CDR3 sequence (DNA): TGTGCCAGCAGCATAGGTCCGGACTACCAAGAGACCCAGTACTTC. This translates into CASSIGPDYQETQYF.

The rearrangement joins TRBV5-1 to TRBJ2-2, with 9 bases identical to TRBD2. The germline gives CDR1 SGHRS, CDR2 YFSETQ. The CDR3 is 16 residues long. The J segment lost 4 bases and the V segment lost 3 bases, leaving 7 bases of the junction unmatched. This CDR3 reads CASSSGGGASTGELFF. Here the CDR3 DNA reads TGCGCCAGCAGCTCAGGCGGGGGGGCGAGCACCGGGGAGCTGTTTTTT.

The chain links TRBV14 to TRBJ2-1; 7 bases map to TRBD2. Germline loops: CDR1 SGHDN, CDR2 FVKESK. The trim removed 2 bases at V and 6 bases at J, leaving 7 bases unmatched. CDR3 length: 15 amino acids. The CDR3 is CASSQLAGVANEQFF. CDR3 nucleotides: TGTGCCAGCAGCCAACTGGCGGGAGTCGCCAATGAGCAGTTCTTC.

This chain uses TRBV5-1 with TRBJ1-1, with D possibly TRBD1 on 5 matching bases. The CDR3 covers 14 residues. CDR1 is SGHRS and CDR2 is YFSETQ in the germline V gene. Trimming cost V 0 bases and J 2 bases, with 8 bases left between them. The CDR3 DNA reads TGCGCCAGCAGCTTGGGGGGCAGAAACACTGAAGCTTTCTTT. Protein sequence: CASSLGGRNTEAFF.

The V gene is TRBV7-6, the J gene TRBJ2-5; D may be TRBD1 (5 bases). With 9 bases removed from V and 5 bases from J, the gap between germline ends came to 16 bases. This CDR3 comprises 13 residues. Germline CDR1 reads SGHVS; CDR2 reads FNYEAQ. The CDR3 DNA sequence: TGTGCCAGTGAAAGGGGCCGCCGGGAGACCCAGTACTTC. This translates into CASERGRRETQYF.

This chain links TRBV5-1 with TRBJ2-1, with TRBD2 matching 13 bases. V was clipped by 6 bases and J by 6 bases; unmatched bases: 15. The CDR3 covers 18 residues. The germline CDR1 and CDR2 sequences are SGHRS and YFSETQ. CDR3 coding DNA: TGCGCCAGCACTCTTAACTACCCACTAGCGGGGGGGCTCAATGAGCAGTTCTTC. It specifies CASTLNYPLAGGLNEQFF.

This chain connects TRBV15 to TRBJ1-5; no reliable D call. V was shortened by 6 bases and J by 0 bases, with 12 bases between the two germline ends. The CDR3 loop spans 15 amino acids. Germline CDR1 is LNHNV and CDR2 is YYDKDF (reference sequence). The CDR3 protein is CATRPQGASNQPQHF. The CDR3, as DNA: TGTGCCACCAGACCCCAAGGAGCTAGCAATCAGCCCCAGCATTTT.

V gene TRBV2 combines with J gene TRBJ2-1; D gene ambiguous. This CDR3 comprises 14 residues. The germline CDR1 and CDR2 sequences are SNHLY and FYNNEI. The V end was cut by 6 bases, the J end by 0 bases, with 9 bases between. The CDR3 DNA reads as TGTGCCAGCAGCCTAGGTAGCTCCTACAATGAGCAGTTCTTC. Residues: CASSLGSSYNEQFF. Full variable domain (outside the CDR3, taken from reference TRBV2 and TRBJ2-1): EPEVTQTPSHQVTQMGQEVILRCVPISNHLYFYWYRQILGQKVEFLVSFYNNEISEKSEIFDDQFSVERPDGSNFTLKIRSTKLEDSAMYFCASSLGSSYNEQFFGPGTRLTVL.

The V gene is TRBV7-3, the J gene TRBJ1-1, with a weak D call TRBD1 (5 bases). This CDR3 has 16 residues. Trimming removed 2 bases from V and 1 base from J, with 14 bases in between. The germline V gene encodes CDR1 SGHTA and CDR2 FQGTGA. Here the CDR3 reads CASSLGHRSANTEAFF. In nucleotides, the CDR3 is TGTGCCAGCAGCTTAGGCCACAGGTCCGCGAACACTGAAGCTTTCTTT.

The chain carries TRBV6-5 and TRBJ1-5; 10 bases match TRBD1. V lost 3 bases and J lost 6; bases outside the gene matches: 5. There are 15 residues in the CDR3. Looked up from germline, CDR1 is MNHEY and CDR2 is SVGAGI. The CDR3 coding sequence is TGTGCCAGCAGTTATCGACAGGGGGCGGGTCAGCCCCAGCATTTT. It specifies CASSYRQGAGQPQHF.

The chain links TRBV19 to TRBJ1-5; tentatively, D is TRBD1 (6 bases). The CDR3 is 15 residues long. Germline V gene data show CDR1 as LNHDA and CDR2 as SQIVND (reference sequence). The V and J ends lost 5 bases and 2 bases respectively, with 13 bases between them. The CDR3 sequence: CASSPQGFGNQPQHF. As DNA, the CDR3 is TGTGCCAGTAGTCCTCAGGGGTTCGGCAATCAGCCCCAGCATTTT.